This T cell receptor beta chain is from a study of post-analysis software for immune sequencing data. Study results and caveats: Among multiple sclerosis patients, normalized Chao1 diversity was significantly below that of controls. Five or six TRBV segments, TRBV5-6, TRBV5-1 and TRBV20-1 among them, were found more frequent in patients than controls. By F measure, samples from a shared preparation batch strongly co-clustered.

Unique molecular identifiers had been added to the TCR beta cDNA libraries. cDNA molecules numbering roughly 500,000 came from around 0.96 to 9.9 million T cells. TCRdb redid the calling of the PCR reads with MiXCR, one entry per CDR3 protein. Among some 890,000 distinct CDR3 sequences, about 53% were seen once, and the ten largest hold roughly 4.4%. Concerning this clonotype itself: Its antigen is unidentified.

Germline CDR1 SNHLY, CDR2 FYNNEI. With 6 bases removed from V and 7 bases from J, the gap between germline ends came to 13 bases. The CDR3 runs 13 residues. Input material: blood. The source is a girl between 10 and 17 years old with multiple sclerosis. J is TRBJ2-1 and V is TRBV2; TRBD1 might be the D (6 bases). This chain's CDR3 is CASSRDKRNEQFF. CDR3 DNA sequence: TGTGCCAGCAGCCGGGACAAAAGAAATGAGCAGTTCTTC.